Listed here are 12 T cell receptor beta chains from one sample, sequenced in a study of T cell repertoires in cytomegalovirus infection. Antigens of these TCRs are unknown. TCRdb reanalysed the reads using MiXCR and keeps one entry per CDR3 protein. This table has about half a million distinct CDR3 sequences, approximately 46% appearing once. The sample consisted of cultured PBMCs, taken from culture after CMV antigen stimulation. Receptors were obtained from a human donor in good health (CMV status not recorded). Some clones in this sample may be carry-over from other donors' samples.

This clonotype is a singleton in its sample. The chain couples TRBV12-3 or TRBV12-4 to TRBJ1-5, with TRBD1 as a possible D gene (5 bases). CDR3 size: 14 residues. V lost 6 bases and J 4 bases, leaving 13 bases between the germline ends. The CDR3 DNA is TGTGCCAGCAGGTCAGGGTCCCGAAATCAGCCCCAGCATTTT. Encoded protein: CASRSGSRNQPQHF.

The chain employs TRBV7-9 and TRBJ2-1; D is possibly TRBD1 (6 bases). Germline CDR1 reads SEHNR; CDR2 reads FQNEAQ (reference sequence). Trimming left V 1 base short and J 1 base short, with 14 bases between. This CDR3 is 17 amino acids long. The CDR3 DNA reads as TGTGCCAGCAGCTTAGGGACGGGACAAGAGTCCTACAATGAGCAGTTCTTC. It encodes CASSLGTGQESYNEQFF. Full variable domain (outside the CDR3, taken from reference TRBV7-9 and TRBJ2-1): DTGVSQNPRHKITKRGQNVTFRCDPISEHNRLYWYRQTLGQGPEFLTYFQNEAQLEKSRLLSDRFSAERPKGSFSTLEIQRTEQGDSAMYLCASSLGTGQESYNEQFFGPGTRLTVL.

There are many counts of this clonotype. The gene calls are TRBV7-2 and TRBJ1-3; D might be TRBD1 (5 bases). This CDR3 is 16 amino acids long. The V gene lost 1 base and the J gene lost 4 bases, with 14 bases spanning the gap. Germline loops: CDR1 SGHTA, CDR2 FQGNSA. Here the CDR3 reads CASSLVWDLGGNTIYF. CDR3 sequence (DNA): TGTGCCAGCAGCTTAGTTTGGGACCTCGGAGGAAACACCATATATTTT.

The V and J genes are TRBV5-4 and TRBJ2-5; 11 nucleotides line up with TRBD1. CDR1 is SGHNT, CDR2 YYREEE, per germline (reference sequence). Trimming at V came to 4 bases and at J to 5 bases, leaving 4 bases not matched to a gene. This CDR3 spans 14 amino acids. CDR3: CASSAWDRGETQYF. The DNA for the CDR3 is TGTGCCAGCAGCGCCTGGGACAGGGGGGAGACCCAGTACTTC.

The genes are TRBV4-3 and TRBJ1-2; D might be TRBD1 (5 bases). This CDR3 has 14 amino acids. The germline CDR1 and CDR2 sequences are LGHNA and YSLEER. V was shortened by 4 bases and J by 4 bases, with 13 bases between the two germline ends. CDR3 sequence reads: CASSPFPGRYGYTF. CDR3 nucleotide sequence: TGCGCCAGCAGCCCCTTCCCGGGGCGCTATGGCTACACCTTC.

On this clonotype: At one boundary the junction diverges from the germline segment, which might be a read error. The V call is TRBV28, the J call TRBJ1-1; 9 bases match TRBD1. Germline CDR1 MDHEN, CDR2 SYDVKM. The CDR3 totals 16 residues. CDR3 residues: CASSYSWTGVKTEAFF. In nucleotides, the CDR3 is TGTGCCAGCAGTTATTCCTGGACAGGGGTGAAGACTGAAGCTTTCTTT.

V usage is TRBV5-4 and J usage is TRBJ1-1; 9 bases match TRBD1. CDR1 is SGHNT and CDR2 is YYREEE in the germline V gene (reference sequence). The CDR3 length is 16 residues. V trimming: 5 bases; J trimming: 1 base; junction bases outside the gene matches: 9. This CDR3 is CASSTGGSRRNTEAFF. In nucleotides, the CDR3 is TGTGCCAGCAGTACAGGGGGCTCCCGAAGGAACACTGAAGCTTTCTTT.

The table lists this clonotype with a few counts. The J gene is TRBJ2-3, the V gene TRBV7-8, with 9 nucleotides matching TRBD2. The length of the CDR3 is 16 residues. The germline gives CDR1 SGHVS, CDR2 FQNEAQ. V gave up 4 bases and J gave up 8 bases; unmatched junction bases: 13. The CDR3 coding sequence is TGTGCCAGCAGCTCCGGTGGTCTAGCGGGGATCGGTACGCAGTATTTT. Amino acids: CASSSGGLAGIGTQYF.

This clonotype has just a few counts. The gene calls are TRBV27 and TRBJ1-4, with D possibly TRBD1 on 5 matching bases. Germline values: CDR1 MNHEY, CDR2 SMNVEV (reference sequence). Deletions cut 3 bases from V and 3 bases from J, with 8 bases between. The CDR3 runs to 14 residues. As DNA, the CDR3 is TGTGCCAGCAGTTTTCAGGGTCCTAATGAAAAACTGTTTTTT. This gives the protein CASSFQGPNEKLFF.

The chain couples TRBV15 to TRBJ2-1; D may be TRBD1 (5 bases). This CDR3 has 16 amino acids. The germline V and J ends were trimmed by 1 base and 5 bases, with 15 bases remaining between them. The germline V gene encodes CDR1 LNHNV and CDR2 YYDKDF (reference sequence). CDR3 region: CATSRAGYIGDNEQFF. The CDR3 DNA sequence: TGTGCCACCAGCAGAGCAGGGTATATCGGAGACAATGAGCAGTTCTTC.

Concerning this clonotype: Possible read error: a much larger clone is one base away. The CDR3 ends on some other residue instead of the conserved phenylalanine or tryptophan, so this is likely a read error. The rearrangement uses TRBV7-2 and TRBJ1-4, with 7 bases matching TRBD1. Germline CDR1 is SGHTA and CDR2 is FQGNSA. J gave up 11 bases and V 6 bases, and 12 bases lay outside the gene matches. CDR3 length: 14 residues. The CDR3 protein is CASRRGQMGGKLFC. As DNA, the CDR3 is TGTGCCAGCAGACGGGGACAGATGGGGGGGAAACTGTTTTGT.

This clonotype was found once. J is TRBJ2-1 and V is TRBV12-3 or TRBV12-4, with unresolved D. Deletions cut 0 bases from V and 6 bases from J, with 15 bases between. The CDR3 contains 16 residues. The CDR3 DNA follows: TGTGCCAGCAGTTTAGCTGGGCCCCCCCGGCCCAATGAGCAGTTCTTC. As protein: CASSLAGPPRPNEQFF.